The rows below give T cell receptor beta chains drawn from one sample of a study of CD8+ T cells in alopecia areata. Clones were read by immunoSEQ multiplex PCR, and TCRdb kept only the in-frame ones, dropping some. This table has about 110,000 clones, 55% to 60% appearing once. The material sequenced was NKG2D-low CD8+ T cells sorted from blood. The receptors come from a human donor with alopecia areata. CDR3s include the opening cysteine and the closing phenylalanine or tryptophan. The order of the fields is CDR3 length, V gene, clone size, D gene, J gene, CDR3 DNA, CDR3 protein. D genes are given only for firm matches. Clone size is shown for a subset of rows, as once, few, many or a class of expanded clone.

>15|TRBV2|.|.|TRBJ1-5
TGTGCCAGCAGAGTCGACTCGTCGAGCAATCAGCCCCAGCATTTT
CASRVDSSSNQPQHF
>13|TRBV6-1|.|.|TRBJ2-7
TGTGCCAGCACAGTCGGCGGTTCCTACGAGCAGTACTTC
CASTVGGSYEQYF
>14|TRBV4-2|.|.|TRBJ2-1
TGTGCCAGCAGCGAAAAGGCCCCCAACAATGAGCAGTTCTTC
CASSEKAPNNEQFF
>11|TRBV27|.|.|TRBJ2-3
TGTGCCAGCAGGACGACAGATACGCAGTATTTT
CASRTTDTQYF
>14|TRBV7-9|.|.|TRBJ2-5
TGTGCCAGCAGCTCGCCCAGGGGCCAAGAGACCCAGTACTTC
CASSSPRGQETQYF
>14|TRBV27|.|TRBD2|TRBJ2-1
TGTGCCAGCAGGGAACTAGCGGGAGTGAATGAGCAGTTCTTC
CASRELAGVNEQFF
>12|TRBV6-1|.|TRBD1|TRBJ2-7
TGTGCCAGCAACCCGACAGGGGACGAGCAGTACTTC
CASNPTGDEQYF
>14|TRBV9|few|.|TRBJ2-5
TGTGCCAGCAGCGTATCAGGGGCCCAAGAGACCCAGTACTTC
CASSVSGAQETQYF
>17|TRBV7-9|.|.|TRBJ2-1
TGTGCCAGCAGCATCACCCCGGGACTCCCCTCCTACAATGAGCAGTTCTTC
CASSITPGLPSYNEQFF
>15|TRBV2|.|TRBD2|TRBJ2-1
TGTGCCAGCAGAAAGCGGGAGGAGCGGGACAATGAGCAGTTCTTC
CASRKREERDNEQFF
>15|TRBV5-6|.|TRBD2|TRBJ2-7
TGTGCCAGCAGCTTAGGGACTAGCGGCTCCTACGAGCAGTACTTC
CASSLGTSGSYEQYF
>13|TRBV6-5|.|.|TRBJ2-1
TGTGCCAGCAGTTACGGAGGATACAATGAGCAGTTCTTC
CASSYGGYNEQFF
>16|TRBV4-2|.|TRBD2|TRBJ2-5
TGTGCCAGCAGCCAGTACTCCGGGACTAGCGCCACCCCCCAGTACTTC
CASSQYSGTSATPQYF
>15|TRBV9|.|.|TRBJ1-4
TGTGCCAGCAGCGTTAGGGGGAATCCTAATGAAAAACTGTTTTTT
CASSVRGNPNEKLFF
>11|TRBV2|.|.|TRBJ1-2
TGTGCCAGCAGTGGAGGACATGGCTACACCTTC
CASSGGHGYTF
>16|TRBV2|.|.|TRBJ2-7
TGTGCCAGCAAGATGGAGGGGGCTAGCCATCTATACGAGCAGTACTTC
CASKMEGASHLYEQYF
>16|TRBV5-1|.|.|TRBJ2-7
TGCGCCAGCGCCTATGGCTTGAGGGGCGGCTTTGACGAGCAGTACTTC
CASAYGLRGGFDEQYF